The 15 T cell receptor beta chains below were found in one sample sequenced in a study of shared clonotypes between healthy human individuals. The protocol was immunoSEQ multiplex PCR, while the TCRdb copy is restricted to in-frame clones and leaves out a portion. The sample has approximately 2.5 million clones, more than 85% seen once. Input material: naive CD4+ T cells from PBMCs. Described subset: CD45RA+ positively selected. The receptors derive from a man in his late teens or twenties in good health. Some clones in this sample may be carry-over from other donors' samples.

This clone was counted a single time. V is TRBV5-1 and J is TRBJ2-3; 7 bases line up with TRBD1. Unmatched junction bases numbered 6, after V lost 0 bases and J lost 5 bases. In germline, CDR1 is SGHRS, CDR2 YFSETQ. This CDR3 has 15 residues. CDR3 sequence (DNA): TGCGCCAGCAGCTTGGACAGGGGACGGGGAGATACGCAGTATTTT. Protein: CASSLDRGRGDTQYF.

V gene TRBV21-1 combines with J gene TRBJ2-7. TRBV21-1 is tagged as a pseudogene. The CDR3 sequence is 10 residues long. In DNA, the CDR3 is TGTGCCAGCAGTACGAACGAGCAGTACTTC. This gives the protein CASSTNEQYF.

The chain is built from TRBV19 and TRBJ1-2; 9 bases are a match to TRBD1. The V and J ends lost 4 bases and 4 bases, in that order; junction bases with no gene match: 10. The CDR3 has 16 residues. Germline V gene sequence: CDR1 LNHDA, CDR2 SQIVND (reference sequence). Here the CDR3 reads CASSRRDRADIYGYTF. The CDR3 region has the DNA TGTGCCAGTAGTAGACGGGACAGGGCCGATATCTATGGCTACACCTTC.

The chain has TRBV6-6 and TRBJ2-7; tentative D call: TRBD2 (5 bases). CDR3 size: 15 residues. CDR1 is MNHNY, CDR2 SVGAGI, per germline (reference sequence). Between the trimmed V and J ends, which lost 0 bases and 0 bases, there was a span of 9 bases. CDR3 DNA sequence: TGTGCCAGCAGTTACTCCGGGGTAAGCTCCTACGAGCAGTACTTC. Amino acids: CASSYSGVSSYEQYF.

The V call is TRBV5-1, the J call TRBJ2-1, with TRBD2 as a possible D gene (6 bases). The CDR3 consists of 14 residues. Trimming removed 7 bases from V and 5 bases from J, with 16 bases in between. Per the germline V gene, CDR1 is SGHRS and CDR2 is YFSETQ. CDR3: CASREYSENNEQFF. The DNA for the CDR3 is TGCGCCAGCCGGGAGTATTCGGAAAACAATGAGCAGTTCTTC.

V usage is TRBV6-4 and J usage is TRBJ1-5; D uncertain. V was clipped by 4 bases and J by 1 base, with 5 bases between them. The CDR3 has 13 residues. Germline assignment: CDR1 MRHNA and CDR2 SNTAGT. The CDR3 is CASSVESNQPQHF. For the CDR3, the DNA is TGTGCCAGCAGTGTGGAGAGCAATCAGCCCCAGCATTTT.

This chain links TRBV5-1 with TRBJ1-1; tentatively, D is TRBD1 (5 bases). The germline V and J ends were trimmed by 0 bases and 8 bases, with 17 bases remaining between them. Germline V gives CDR1 SGHRS, CDR2 YFSETQ. There are 15 residues in the CDR3. CDR3 residues: CASSLGRRLGEEAFF. Written as DNA, the CDR3 is TGCGCCAGCAGCTTGGGAAGACGGCTAGGGGAAGAAGCTTTCTTT.

Concerning this clone itself: Other DNA sequences from this sample encode an identical CDR3 as well. The chain joins TRBV11-3 to TRBJ2-3, with D uncertain. The CDR3 totals 13 residues. Germline CDR1 reads SGHNT; CDR2 reads YENEEA. With 3 bases removed from V and 3 bases from J, the gap between germline ends came to 7 bases. CDR3 bases: TGTGCCAGCAGCTTGAGTGGAACAGATACGCAGTATTTT. Translated, it gives CASSLSGTDTQYF.

This chain uses TRBV7-3 with TRBJ1-2, with TRBD1 matching over 8 bases. The length of the CDR3 is 15 residues. CDR1 SGHTA and CDR2 FQGTGA come from the germline V gene. V was clipped by 3 bases and J by 2 bases; unmatched bases: 5. For the CDR3, the DNA is TGTGCCAGCAGCTTTACTCGGGACAGGAACTATGGCTACACCTTC. Translation: CASSFTRDRNYGYTF.

The J gene is TRBJ2-7, the V gene TRBV5-1; TRBD1 or TRBD2 may be the D gene (5 bases each). CDR1 and CDR2 from the germline V gene are SGHRS and YFSETQ. The CDR3 is 14 residues long. V was trimmed by 4 bases and J by 3 bases, leaving 14 bases between them. Here the CDR3 DNA reads TGCGCCAGCAGCCCTACCGGGGCCCTCTACGAGCAGTACTTC. Protein: CASSPTGALYEQYF.

The chain joins TRBV6-1 to TRBJ1-1, with 7 bases identical to TRBD1. V shed 8 bases and J 5 bases; nucleotides not matched to a gene: 8. CDR3 length equals 13 residues. Germline CDR1 MNHNS, CDR2 SASEGT. In nucleotides, the CDR3 is TGTGCCAGCGGGAGGGCAGGGGGGACTGAAGCTTTCTTT. It encodes CASGRAGGTEAFF.

The chain employs TRBV7-2 and TRBJ2-3; the match to TRBD2 covers 11 bases. The CDR3 totals 16 residues. Germline V gene lookup returns CDR1 SGHTA and CDR2 FQGNSA. Trimming cost V 5 bases and J 3 bases; bases outside gene matches: 7. The DNA of the CDR3 is TGTGCCAGCAGCGATGGGACTAGCGGATTAACAGATACGCAGTATTTT. It codes for CASSDGTSGLTDTQYF.

This clone was seen a single time. The chain carries TRBV28 and TRBJ1-2; 10 bases align to TRBD1. The germline V gene has CDR1 MDHEN and CDR2 SYDVKM. This CDR3 spans 16 amino acids. Trimming removed 6 bases from V and 2 bases from J; junction bases left unmatched: 9. The DNA for the CDR3 is TGTGCCAGCAGAAATCCCGGGACAGGGGTGAACTATGGCTACACCTTC. Its protein is CASRNPGTGVNYGYTF.

The CDR3 is CASSMITGTLNTEAFF. In nucleotides, the CDR3 is TGTGCCAGCAGCATGATTACCGGGACACTCAACACTGAAGCTTTCTTT. The genes are TRBV21-1 and TRBJ1-1; the table calls TRBD1, which could not be checked here. TRBV21-1 is designated a pseudogene. The CDR3 has 16 residues.

The rearrangement uses TRBV7-9 and TRBJ2-1, with D tentatively TRBD1 (5 bases). Per the germline V gene, CDR1 is SEHNR and CDR2 is FQNEAQ (reference sequence). The CDR3 has 13 residues. V was clipped by 4 bases and J by 13 bases, with 17 bases between them. The DNA for the CDR3 is TGTGCCAGCAGCTCTGGGGCGGAATACTCCCAGTTCTTC. Its translation: CASSSGAEYSQFF.